The 23 T cell receptor beta chains listed next were all sequenced from one sample in a study of T cells and Merkel cell carcinoma outcomes. Method: immunoSEQ multiplex PCR; TCRdb's copy keeps in-frame clones and lacks some. The table lists about 19,000 clones, roughly 82% of them singletons. The sequenced sample was tumor tissue from Merkel cell carcinoma. These receptors were taken from a human donor with Merkel cell carcinoma.

J is TRBJ2-1 and V is TRBV7-9; D possibly corresponds to TRBD1 (5 bases). Germline CDR1 is SEHNR and CDR2 is FQNEAQ (reference sequence). This CDR3 has 14 residues. Trimming shortened V by 0 bases and J by 7 bases, and 10 bases separated the two germline ends. The CDR3 sequence: CASSLAMGRNEQFF. CDR3 in DNA: TGTGCCAGCAGCTTAGCCATGGGGCGGAATGAGCAGTTCTTC. Drawing the rest from reference TRBV7-9 and TRBJ2-1, the complete variable domain is DTGVSQNPRHKITKRGQNVTFRCDPISEHNRLYWYRQTLGQGPEFLTYFQNEAQLEKSRLLSDRFSAERPKGSFSTLEIQRTEQGDSAMYLCASSLAMGRNEQFFGPGTRLTVL.

The rearrangement joins TRBV7-2 to TRBJ2-4; 14 bases fit TRBD2. In germline, CDR1 is SGHTA, CDR2 FQGNSA. The CDR3 is 16 residues long. Germline trimming cut 5 bases from V and 8 bases from J; bases unmatched to any gene: 8. This CDR3 is CASSRRLAGGVDIQYF. For the CDR3, the DNA is TGTGCCAGCAGCCGAAGACTAGCGGGAGGGGTCGACATTCAGTACTTC.

This chain links TRBV10-3 with TRBJ2-3; 10 bases fit TRBD2. The V gene's germline CDR1 is ENHRY and CDR2 SYGVKD. The ends lost 8 bases at V and 6 bases at J; junction bases unmatched: 11. This CDR3 spans 15 amino acids. The chain's CDR3 is CAIRNSLAGVDTQYF. DNA for the CDR3: TGTGCCATCCGAAATTCTCTAGCGGGAGTGGATACGCAGTATTTT.

This chain joins TRBV21-1 and TRBJ1-2; the table's D call TRBD1 went unverified against the DNA. TRBV21-1 has pseudogene status. This CDR3 comprises 11 residues. CDR3 loop: CASSKGPVQPF. In DNA, the CDR3 is TGTGCCAGCAGCAAAGGGCCCGTCCAACCCTTC.

The chain combines TRBV18 with TRBJ1-1; D gene ambiguous. V was pared by 6 bases and J by 5 bases, with 13 bases between. The germline gives CDR1 KGHSH, CDR2 LQKENI. The CDR3 length is 13 residues. The CDR3 protein is CASSPTQGTEAFF. The CDR3 bases are TGTGCCAGCTCGCCAACTCAAGGGACTGAAGCTTTCTTT.

The gene calls are TRBV6-5 and TRBJ2-2; D is possibly TRBD2 (6 bases). CDR3 size: 13 residues. V was pared by 7 bases and J by 5 bases, with 11 bases between. The germline gives CDR1 MNHEY, CDR2 SVGAGI. CDR3 amino acids: CASIQAGTGELFF. In DNA, the CDR3 is TGTGCCAGCATTCAGGCGGGGACCGGGGAGCTGTTTTTT.

The genes are TRBV18 and TRBJ2-2, with 8 bases lining up with TRBD1. This CDR3 is 15 amino acids long. With V trimmed by 3 bases and J by 3 bases, 3 bases remained unmatched. Germline lookup yields CDR1 KGHSH and CDR2 LQKENI. The DNA of the CDR3 is TGTGCCAGCTCACCGGACAGGGCGGACACCGGGGAGCTGTTTTTT. Residues: CASSPDRADTGELFF.

The V and J genes are TRBV5-1 and TRBJ2-7; D may correspond to TRBD1 or TRBD2 (6 bases each). This CDR3 comprises 16 residues. Germline-derived CDR1 and CDR2 are SGHRS and YFSETQ. V was shortened by 0 bases and J by 4 bases, with 17 bases between the two germline ends. The CDR3 region has the DNA TGCGCCAGCAGCTTGGGGGGCCGGGGGCGAAATTACGAGCAGTACTTC. Translation: CASSLGGRGRNYEQYF.

CDR3 DNA: TGCAGTGCCAATCTAGGGTATGACACCTTC. It translates to CSANLGYDTF. The chain uses TRBV20-1 and TRBJ1-2; unclear D gene. The CDR3 runs to 10 residues. Germline CDR1 DFQATT, CDR2 SNEGSKA (reference sequence). V dropped 6 bases and J dropped 12 bases, with 14 bases sitting between them.

The chain is built from TRBV11-2 and TRBJ2-2; TRBD1 might be the D (5 bases). Germline V CDR1 and CDR2: SGHAT, FQNNGV. The V and J ends lost 5 bases and 1 base respectively, with 11 bases between them. This CDR3 spans 15 amino acids. In DNA form, the CDR3 reads TGTGCCAGCAGCAGTGACAGCCTGAACACCGGGGAGCTGTTTTTT. Amino acid sequence: CASSSDSLNTGELFF.

The rearrangement uses TRBV29-1 and TRBJ1-1, with a possible D match to TRBD1 (5 bases). CDR1 is SQVTM, CDR2 ANQGSEA, per germline. Deletions cut 4 bases from V and 11 bases from J, with 14 bases between. This CDR3 is 11 amino acids long. The CDR3 region has the DNA TGCAGCGTTGTGAGAGGGGTTGGGGCTTTCTTT. Its translation is CSVVRGVGAFF.

The chain joins TRBV30 to TRBJ1-2, with D unresolved. Trimming cost V 1 base and J 8 bases, with 17 bases left between them. The CDR3 runs 14 residues. Germline loops: CDR1 GTSNPN, CDR2 SVGIG (reference sequence). CDR3: CAWSDFGVMAGYTF. DNA of the CDR3: TGTGCCTGGAGTGATTTCGGGGTAATGGCCGGCTACACCTTC.

V is TRBV9 and J is TRBJ2-3; either TRBD1 or TRBD2 may supply D (5 bases each). The V and J ends lost 0 bases and 2 bases respectively, with 31 bases between them. This CDR3 region has 22 residues. Germline CDR1 is SGDLS and CDR2 is YYNGEE. In DNA form, the CDR3 reads TGTGCCAGCAGCGTAGATCCTGGAGCAGGGTGGGAGATCCGAGCGGCCACAGATACGCAGTATTTT. Its translation: CASSVDPGAGWEIRAATDTQYF.

V and J are TRBV11-2 and TRBJ2-7; TRBD2 aligns across 13 bases. The J segment lost 7 bases and the V segment lost 3 bases, leaving 6 bases of the junction unmatched. Germline-derived CDR1 and CDR2 are SGHAT and FQNNGV. This CDR3 has 15 residues. CDR3 DNA sequence: TGTGCCAGCAGCTTTCCGGGACTAGCGGGAAAAGAGCAGTACTTC. Amino acid sequence: CASSFPGLAGKEQYF.

This clone was counted only a few times. This chain links TRBV14 with TRBJ1-1; D ambiguous. Germline loops: CDR1 SGHDN, CDR2 FVKESK. This CDR3 region has 14 residues. V was cut by 4 bases and J by 4 bases, with 13 bases left in between. The CDR3 loop reads CASSPGNFRTEAFF. The CDR3, as DNA: TGTGCCAGCAGCCCCGGGAACTTTCGCACTGAAGCTTTCTTT.

J is TRBJ1-2 and V is TRBV27; perhaps TRBD1 as D (5 bases). This CDR3 is built from 14 residues. Germline CDR1 and CDR2: MNHEY and SMNVEV (reference sequence). The V gene lost 5 bases and the J gene lost 1 base, with 11 bases spanning the gap. Here the CDR3 reads CASSATGFNYGYTF. In nucleotides, the CDR3 is TGTGCCAGCAGTGCCACAGGTTTTAACTATGGCTACACCTTC.

The chain employs TRBV7-8 and TRBJ2-7, with a tentative D call TRBD2 (7 bases). V gave up 1 base and J gave up 5 bases, with 9 bases separating them. CDR1 is SGHVS, CDR2 FQNEAQ, per germline. This CDR3 is built from 13 residues. This chain's CDR3 is CASSLGGGHEQYF. CDR3 DNA sequence: TGTGCCAGCAGCTTAGGGGGGGGCCACGAGCAGTACTTC. Full variable domain (missing parts from reference TRBV7-8 and TRBJ2-7): GAGVSQSPRYKVAKRGQDVALRCDPISGHVSLFWYQQALGQGPEFLTYFQNEAQLDKSGLPSDRFFAERPEGSVSTLKIQRTQQEDSAVYLCASSLGGGHEQYFGPGTRLTVT.

The rearrangement uses TRBV5-4 and TRBJ1-1; no reliable D call. This CDR3 contains 15 residues. CDR1 is SGHNT and CDR2 is YYREEE in the germline V gene (reference sequence). With 4 bases removed from V and 5 bases from J, the gap between germline ends came to 18 bases. In DNA, the CDR3 is TGTGCCAGCAGCCCTATTGGGTCAGAGAAGACTGAAGCTTTCTTT. This sequence encodes CASSPIGSEKTEAFF.

The V gene is TRBV11-3, the J gene TRBJ1-1; D not certain. Germline assignment: CDR1 SGHNT and CDR2 YENEEA. The CDR3 totals 11 residues. V shed 6 bases and J shed 8 bases, with 10 bases lying between them. CDR3 in DNA: TGTGCCAGCAGTCGGGCTGGGGAAGCTTTCTTT. It yields the protein CASSRAGEAFF. Full variable domain (remainder filled in from reference TRBV11-3 and TRBJ1-1): EAGVVQSPRYKIIEKKQPVAFWCNPISGHNTLYWYLQNLGQGPELLIRYENEEAVDDSQLPKDRFSAERLKGVDSTLKIQPAELGDSAVYLCASSRAGEAFFGQGTRLTVV.

The chain carries TRBV28 and TRBJ1-2; 7 bases are shared with TRBD1. V lost 6 bases and J lost 8; bases outside the gene matches: 12. The length of the CDR3 is 14 residues. Germline loops: CDR1 MDHEN, CDR2 SYDVKM. CDR3 in DNA: TGTGCCAGCAGATCCACAGGGGTCACTTACGGCTACACCTTC. It translates to CASRSTGVTYGYTF.

The chain joins TRBV18 to TRBJ2-1; 7 bases fit TRBD2. Germline-derived CDR1 and CDR2 are KGHSH and LQKENI. J was trimmed by 1 base and V by 0 bases; bases with no gene match: 6. The CDR3 is made up of 17 amino acids. CDR3 loop: CASSPPGTSASYNEQFF. CDR3 nucleotide sequence: TGTGCCAGCTCACCACCGGGTACTAGCGCGTCCTACAATGAGCAGTTCTTC.

This chain joins TRBV9 and TRBJ2-5; D perhaps matches TRBD2 (5 bases). This CDR3 region has 15 residues. V gave up 3 bases and J gave up 1 base, with 13 bases separating them. Germline V gene lookup returns CDR1 SGDLS and CDR2 YYNGEE. The CDR3 reads CASSAGIRGQETQYF. As DNA, the CDR3 is TGTGCCAGCAGCGCGGGGATTAGAGGCCAAGAGACCCAGTACTTC.

V is TRBV4-1 and J is TRBJ1-1; D not certain. The CDR3 runs 9 residues. From germline, CDR1 is MGHRA and CDR2 YSYEKL. V was trimmed by 0 bases and J by 10 bases, leaving 0 bases between them. CDR3 bases: TGCGCCAGCAGCCAAGAAGCTTTCTTT. Its translation is CASSQEAFF.